These 10 T cell receptor beta chains came from one sample sequenced in a study of blood T cell repertoires in COVID-19. Data came from immunoSEQ multiplex PCR; TCRdb stores just in-frame clones and leaves some out. The sample shows around 54,000 clones, around 90% of them seen only once. The sample was peripheral blood. The source is a human donor in a cohort sampled during active COVID-19.

This chain joins TRBV20-1 and TRBJ1-1, with D perhaps matching TRBD1 (5 bases). This CDR3 contains 14 residues. CDR1 is DFQATT, CDR2 SNEGSKA, per germline (reference sequence). The V and J ends lost 3 bases and 6 bases respectively, with 17 bases between them. The CDR3 coding sequence is TGCAGTGCTAGTAGGGACTCTGGGGTCTCTGAAGCTTTCTTT. This codes for CSASRDSGVSEAFF.

The rearrangement uses TRBV2 and TRBJ1-3, with D possibly being TRBD1 (5 bases). Germline V gene data show CDR1 as SNHLY and CDR2 as FYNNEI. The CDR3 extends over 14 amino acids. The V end lost 10 bases, the J end lost 10 bases, and 23 bases lay between the germline ends. CDR3 nucleotide sequence: TGTGCCACCAGCGCGGACCCGACAGCCGGTACCATATATTTT. Its protein is CATSADPTAGTIYF.

V and J are TRBV27 and TRBJ2-7; TRBD1 agrees at 10 bases. Germline V gives CDR1 MNHEY, CDR2 SMNVEV (reference sequence). Trimming at V came to 10 bases and at J to 5 bases, leaving 5 bases not matched to a gene. The CDR3 runs 12 residues. This chain's CDR3 is CATGTGAHEQYF. CDR3 nucleotides: TGTGCCACTGGGACAGGGGCCCACGAGCAGTACTTC.

The chain joins TRBV4-2 to TRBJ1-2; no definite D call. This CDR3 spans 15 amino acids. V was cut by 0 bases and J by 4 bases, with 12 bases left in between. Germline V gene data show CDR1 as LGHNA and CDR2 as YNFKEQ. The CDR3 here is CASSQDLSGPYGYTF. For the CDR3, the DNA is TGTGCCAGCAGCCAAGATCTGAGCGGTCCCTATGGCTACACCTTC.

The rearrangement joins TRBV7-6 to TRBJ2-3; a weak D match, TRBD2 (6 bases). Germline lookup yields CDR1 SGHVS and CDR2 FNYEAQ. Trimming took off 5 bases at V and 2 bases at J, with 14 bases between the two ends. The CDR3 is made up of 15 amino acids. The DNA for the CDR3 is TGTGCCAGCAGCCTACTTGGGGAGGTCACAGATACGCAGTATTTT. Protein sequence: CASSLLGEVTDTQYF.

This CDR3 reads CASSFQTSGSTGELFF. CDR3 in DNA: TGCGCCAGCAGCTTCCAGACTAGCGGGAGCACCGGGGAGCTGTTTTTT. V usage is TRBV5-1 and J usage is TRBJ2-2; 12 nucleotides match TRBD2. Losses at the gene ends were 2 bases for V and 4 bases for J; bases not matched to a gene: 3. Germline CDR1 and CDR2: SGHRS and YFSETQ. The CDR3 covers 16 residues.

J is TRBJ2-5 and V is TRBV6-6; 14 positions match TRBD2. The trim removed 5 bases at V and 4 bases at J, leaving 6 bases unmatched. Germline lookup yields CDR1 MNHNY and CDR2 SVGAGI (reference sequence). The CDR3 loop spans 16 amino acids. CDR3 bases: TGTGCCAGCAGTCCCGGGACTAGCGGGAGACGAGAGACCCAGTACTTC. The encoded protein is CASSPGTSGRRETQYF.

The CDR3 loop is CASSRPGTADTQYF. The CDR3 DNA follows: TGTGCCAGCAGCCGTCCCGGGACTGCAGATACGCAGTATTTT. The chain couples TRBV5-4 to TRBJ2-3, with a weak D call TRBD2 (6 bases). Germline assignment: CDR1 SGHNT and CDR2 YYREEE (reference sequence). The CDR3 is 14 amino acids. Trimming removed 4 bases at V and 4 bases at J, with 13 bases between. The full variable domain, rest sourced from reference TRBV5-4 and TRBJ2-3, is ETGVTQSPTHLIKTRGQQVTLRCSSQSGHNTVSWYQQALGQGPQFIFQYYREEENGRGNFPPRFSGLQFPNYSSELNVNALELDDSALYLCASSRPGTADTQYFGPGTRLTVL.

This clone appeared a few times. Relative to the germline gene, one junction end is altered; a read error may explain this. J is TRBJ2-7 and V is TRBV7-9; 9 nucleotides line up with TRBD1. The CDR3 has 16 residues. Germline V gene sequence: CDR1 SEHNR, CDR2 FQNEAQ (reference sequence). The DNA of the CDR3 is TGTGCCAGCAGCTTGGAGGCGGCGACTGACAGGGGGAAAGAGAACTTC. This translates into CASSLEAATDRGKENF.

The chain recombines TRBV15 with TRBJ2-7, with D perhaps matching TRBD1 (7 bases). V lost 0 bases and J lost 0, with 21 bases in between. CDR1 is LNHNV, CDR2 YYDKDF, per germline (reference sequence). CDR3 size: 19 residues. The CDR3 DNA reads as TGTGCCACCAGCAGAGATCGTCGCAGGGGGAGGTTCAGCTCCTACGAGCAGTACTTC. It encodes CATSRDRRRGRFSSYEQYF. Looking up the rest from reference TRBV15 and TRBJ2-7 gives the full variable domain: DAMVIQNPRYQVTQFGKPVTLSCSQTLNHNVMYWYQQKSSQAPKLLFHYYDKDFNNEADTPDNFQSRRPNTSFCFLDIRSPGLGDTAMYLCATSRDRRRGRFSSYEQYFGPGTRLTVT.